The present T cell receptor beta chain was sequenced within a study of blood T cell repertoires in COVID-19. In the study overall: PBMCs, B-cell-depleted T cells, or T cells were the source of the cDNA or gDNA that made up the material.

This clone has just a few counts. CDR1 and CDR2 from the germline V gene are SEHNR and FQNEAQ (reference sequence). Trimming at V came to 8 bases and at J to 0 bases, leaving 6 bases not matched to a gene. The CDR3 runs to 15 residues. Only in-frame clones appear in the TCRdb table, and some are missing; sequencing was by immunoSEQ multiplex PCR. The sample lists around 200,000 clones, about 87% occurring once. Recruitment covered about two dozen US areas and drew participants whose ages spanned roughly 18 to 89 years. Two negative PCRs, clearance, or symptom resolution characterized the recovered Cohort 3 donors.

Sequenced material: PBMCs or T cells enriched from blood (not recorded which). This TCR was sampled from a man between 25 and 39 years old who had recovered from COVID-19. The chain employs TRBV7-9 and TRBJ2-2, with 7 bases fitting TRBD1. The CDR3 DNA reads as TGTGCCAGCCGCGCCGGGACAGCGAACACCGGGGAGCTGTTTTTT. Translation: CASRAGTANTGELFF.